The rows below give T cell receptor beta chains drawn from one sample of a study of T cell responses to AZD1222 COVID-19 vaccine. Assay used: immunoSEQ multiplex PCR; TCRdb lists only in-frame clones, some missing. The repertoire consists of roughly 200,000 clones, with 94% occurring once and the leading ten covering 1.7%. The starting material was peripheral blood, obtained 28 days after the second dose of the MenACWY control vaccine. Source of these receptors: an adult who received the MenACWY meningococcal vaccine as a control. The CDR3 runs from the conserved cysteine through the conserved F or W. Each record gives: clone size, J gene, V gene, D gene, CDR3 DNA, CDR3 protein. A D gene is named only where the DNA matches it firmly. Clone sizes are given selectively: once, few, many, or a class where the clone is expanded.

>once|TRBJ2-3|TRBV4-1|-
TGCGCCAGCAGCCAAGTAGGGGGGACAGATACGCAGTATTTT
CASSQVGGTDTQYF
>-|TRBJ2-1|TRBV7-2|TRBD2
TGTGCCAGCAGCTTAAGGGGACTAGCGGGGAATGAGCAGTTCTTC
CASSLRGLAGNEQFF
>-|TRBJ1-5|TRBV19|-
TGTGCCACAGACGAGGGGGGGCCCCAGCATTTT
CATDEGGPQHF
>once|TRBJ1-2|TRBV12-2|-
TGTGCAAGTCGCCCCCAAGGGGACAGGGAATTCAGCTACACCTTC
CASRPQGDREFSYTF
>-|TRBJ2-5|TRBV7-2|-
TGTGCCAGCAGCTTATGGCAGGCGCAAGAGACCCAGTACTTC
CASSLWQAQETQYF
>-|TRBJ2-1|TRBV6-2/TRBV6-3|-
TGTGCCAGCAGTTCCCGCTCAACTGAGCAGTTCTTC
CASSSRSTEQFF
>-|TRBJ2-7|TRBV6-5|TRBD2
TGTGCCAGCAGCCCCACGGGGGGGAATACCTACGAGCAGTACTTC
CASSPTGGNTYEQYF
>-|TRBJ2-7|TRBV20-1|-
TGCAGTGCTAGAGAAACCTACGAGCAGTACTTC
CSARETYEQYF
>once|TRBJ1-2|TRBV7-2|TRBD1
TGTGCCAGCGGCCTGGGACAGCTATATGGCTACACCTTC
CASGLGQLYGYTF
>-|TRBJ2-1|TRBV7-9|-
TGTGCCAGCAGCTCCGCCCCCTCCAATGAGCAGTTCTTC
CASSSAPSNEQFF
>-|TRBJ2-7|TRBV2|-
TGTGCCAGCAAGACAGACTTTAGCTCCTACGAGCAGTACTTC
CASKTDFSSYEQYF
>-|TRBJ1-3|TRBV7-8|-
TGTGCCAGCAGCGCGTTTTTAGGAAACACCATATATTTT
CASSAFLGNTIYF
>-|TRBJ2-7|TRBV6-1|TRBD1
TGTGCCAGCAGTGAATCGCGACAGGGGACGGGCGAGCAGTACTTC
CASSESRQGTGEQYF
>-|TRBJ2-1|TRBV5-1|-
TGCGCCAGCAGAACAGGTCCTCAGAGCTCCTACAATGAGCAGTTCTTC
CASRTGPQSSYNEQFF
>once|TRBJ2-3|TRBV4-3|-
TGCGCCAGCAGCCAAGAGGCAGGGCAGGGGGATACGCAGTATTTT
CASSQEAGQGDTQYF
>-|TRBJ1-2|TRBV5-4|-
TGTGCCAGCAGCTCACAGGAAAACTATGGCTACACCTTC
CASSSQENYGYTF
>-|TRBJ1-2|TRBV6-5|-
TGTGCCAGCAGTTACTCTATCCCAGAAAACTATGGCTACACCTTC
CASSYSIPENYGYTF
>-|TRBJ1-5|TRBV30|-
TGTGCCTGGAGTCGGGATAGCAATCAGCCCCAGCATTTT
CAWSRDSNQPQHF
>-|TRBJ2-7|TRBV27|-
TGTGCCAGCAGTCCTAGGCCACTACCCAGCTCCTACGAGCAGTACTTC
CASSPRPLPSSYEQYF
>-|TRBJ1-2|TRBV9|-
TGTGCCAGCAGCGTAGCCGGGGACGATTATGGCTACACCTTC
CASSVAGDDYGYTF
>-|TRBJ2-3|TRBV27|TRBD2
TGTGCCAGCAGTTTCACCCCACTAGCGGGGGAGACAGATACGCAGTATTTT
CASSFTPLAGETDTQYF
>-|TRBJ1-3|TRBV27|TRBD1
TGTGCCAGCAGTCCCTTGGGGACAGGGGTAGGGACTGGAAACACCATATATTTT
CASSPLGTGVGTGNTIYF
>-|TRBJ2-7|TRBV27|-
TGTGCCAGCAGCCGGACTCCGGCCTCCTACGAGCAGTACTTC
CASSRTPASYEQYF
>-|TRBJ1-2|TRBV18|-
TGTGCCAGCTCACCGGGGATGGACTATGGCTACACCTTC
CASSPGMDYGYTF
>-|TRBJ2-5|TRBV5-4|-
TGTGCCAGCAGCTCCACCGCCCAAGAGACCCAGTACTTC
CASSSTAQETQYF
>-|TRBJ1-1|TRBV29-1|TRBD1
TGCAGCGTCGGGGGCGGGACAGGGAAAACTGAAGCTTTCTTT
CSVGGGTGKTEAFF
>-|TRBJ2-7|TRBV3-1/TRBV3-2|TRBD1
TGTGCCAGCAGCCAAGCGACAGGGTCAGACGAGCAGTACTTC
CASSQATGSDEQYF
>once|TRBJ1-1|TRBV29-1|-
TGCAGCGTTCGGGTCAGATCTGACACTGAAGCTTTCTTT
CSVRVRSDTEAFF
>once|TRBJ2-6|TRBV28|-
TGTGCCAGCAGTTTAGGAGGAACTGGGGCCAACGTCCTGACTTTC
CASSLGGTGANVLTF
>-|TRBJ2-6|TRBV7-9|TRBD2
TGTGCCAGCAGCCCACTAGCGGGGAGCTCTGGGGCCAACGTCCTGACTTTC
CASSPLAGSSGANVLTF
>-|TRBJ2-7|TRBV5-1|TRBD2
TGCGCCAGCAGCTTGGGGGATAGCGGGGACCTCCCCTACGAGCAGTACTTC
CASSLGDSGDLPYEQYF
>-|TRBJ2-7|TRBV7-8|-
TGTGCCAGCAGCACCGTAGGGGGGCTCTCCTACGAGCAGTACTTC
CASSTVGGLSYEQYF
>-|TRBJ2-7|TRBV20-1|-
TGCAGTGCTACGTTATCCTACGAGCAGTACTTC
CSATLSYEQYF
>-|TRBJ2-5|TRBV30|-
TGTGCCTGGAGTGGCCCAGGGGGGGAGACCCAGTACTTC
CAWSGPGGETQYF
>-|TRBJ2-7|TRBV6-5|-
TGTGCCAGCAGTACCGCGGCTAGGGGTGACGAGCAGTACTTC
CASSTAARGDEQYF
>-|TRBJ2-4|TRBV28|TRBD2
TGTGCCAGCAGTTTTCGGTCTAGCGGGAGGGGGGACATTCAGTACTTC
CASSFRSSGRGDIQYF
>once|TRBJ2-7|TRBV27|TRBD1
TGTGCCAGCAGGACAGGGGGACCATCAAACGAGCAGTACTTC
CASRTGGPSNEQYF
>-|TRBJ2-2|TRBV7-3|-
TGTGCCAGCAGCTTAGGGGCAGGGAGAGACACCGGGGAGCTGTTTTTT
CASSLGAGRDTGELFF
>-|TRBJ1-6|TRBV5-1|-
TGCGCCAGCAGCTTGGATAGGGGTAATTCACCCCTCCACTTT
CASSLDRGNSPLHF
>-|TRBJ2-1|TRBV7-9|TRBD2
TGTGCCAGCAGCTTAGCTAGCGGGGGGGACAGCTCCTACAATGAGCAGTTCTTC
CASSLASGGDSSYNEQFF
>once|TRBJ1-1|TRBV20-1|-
TGCAGTGCCTCGCTTAGGAAAGCTTTCTTT
CSASLRKAFF
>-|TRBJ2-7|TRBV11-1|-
TGTGCCAGCAGCAAACTACAGGGTTCTTACGAGCAGTACTTC
CASSKLQGSYEQYF
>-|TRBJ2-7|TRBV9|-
TGTGCCAGCAGCGTAGCGGCAGGGCCGGCCTACGAGCAGTACTTC
CASSVAAGPAYEQYF
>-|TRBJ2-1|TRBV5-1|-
TGCGCCAGCAGAAATTTAGGCGGCATCCAGGGTAATGAGCAGTTCTTC
CASRNLGGIQGNEQFF
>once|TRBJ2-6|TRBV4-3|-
TGCGCCAGCAGCCAAGATCAGGGGCAAACCCTCTCTGGGGCCAACGTCCTGACTTTC
CASSQDQGQTLSGANVLTF